The 22 T cell receptor beta chains below come from one sample, sequenced in a study of blood T cell repertoires in COVID-19. The assay was immunoSEQ multiplex PCR, and TCRdb's table has in-frame clones only and misses some. Of 150,000 or so clones listed, approximately 86% are singletons. Sequenced material: peripheral blood. Receptors were obtained from a man younger than 35 with acute or convalescent COVID-19.

This clone was counted a few times. The chain employs TRBV6-2 or TRBV6-3 and TRBJ1-2; no firm D call. CDR1 is MNHEY, CDR2 SVGEGT, per germline. The CDR3 covers 17 residues. V was clipped by 1 base and J by 2 bases, with 17 bases between them. The CDR3 nucleotides are TGTGCCAGCAGTTACTTTCTGGAGGAACTTAACAACTATGGCTACACCTTC. Its translation is CASSYFLEELNNYGYTF.

There are a few counts of this clone. The rearrangement joins TRBV6-4 to TRBJ1-6, with D possibly being TRBD1 (6 bases). Trimming pared 3 bases from V and 11 bases from J, leaving 14 bases between. In germline, CDR1 is MRHNA, CDR2 SNTAGT. CDR3 size: 14 residues. CDR3 DNA sequence: TGTGCCAGCAGTGAATACAGGGAACGTCCACCCCTCCACTTT. Its translation: CASSEYRERPPLHF.

The chain links TRBV3-1 (or the pseudogene TRBV3-2) to TRBJ2-3; D possibly corresponds to TRBD1 (5 bases). Germline CDR1 is LGHDT and CDR2 is YNNKEL (reference sequence). This CDR3 spans 15 amino acids. V was trimmed by 1 base and J by 4 bases, leaving 12 bases between them. CDR3 coding DNA: TGTGCCAGCAGCCAAGTACCCAGGGTTTCAGATACGCAGTATTTT. Its protein is CASSQVPRVSDTQYF.

The rearrangement uses TRBV7-9 and TRBJ2-1; D is possibly TRBD1 (6 bases). The germline V and J ends were trimmed by 7 bases and 7 bases, with 14 bases remaining between them. Germline values: CDR1 SEHNR, CDR2 FQNEAQ (reference sequence). The CDR3 is 13 residues long. The CDR3: CASNTFQGNEQFF. CDR3 sequence (DNA): TGTGCCAGCAACACCTTCCAGGGGAATGAGCAGTTCTTC.

The genes are TRBV28 and TRBJ2-3; 11 bases align to TRBD2. The CDR3 runs to 15 residues. CDR1 and CDR2 (germline): MDHEN, SYDVKM. V lost 6 bases, J lost 8 bases, and 10 bases stayed unmatched. CDR3 DNA sequence: TGTGCCAGCAGCCAGACTAGCGGGGCATTCCGTACGCAGTATTTT. Protein product: CASSQTSGAFRTQYF.

This clone is a singleton in its sample. This rearrangement joins TRBV2 to TRBJ1-2; 9 bases fit TRBD1. Germline CDR1 is SNHLY and CDR2 is FYNNEI. The CDR3 is 18 amino acids. The trim removed 6 bases at V and 3 bases at J, leaving 17 bases unmatched. The CDR3 region is CASRKGGTGRFSDYGYTF. As DNA, the CDR3 is TGTGCCAGCAGAAAGGGAGGGACAGGGCGTTTCTCGGACTATGGCTACACCTTC.

The V and J genes are TRBV4-2 and TRBJ1-5, with D possibly being TRBD1 (6 bases). Between the trimmed V and J ends, which lost 0 bases and 3 bases, there was a span of 12 bases. Germline CDR1 reads LGHNA; CDR2 reads YNFKEQ. This CDR3 is 16 amino acids long. CDR3 in amino acids: CASSQEQGRDNQPQHF. In DNA, the CDR3 is TGTGCCAGCAGCCAAGAACAGGGTCGTGACAATCAGCCCCAGCATTTT.

The V gene is TRBV7-2, the J gene TRBJ2-1; TRBD1 might be the D (5 bases). Deletions cut 2 bases from V and 6 bases from J, with 14 bases between. Germline V gene data show CDR1 as SGHTA and CDR2 as FQGNSA. The CDR3 is made up of 15 amino acids. In DNA, the CDR3 is TGTGCCAGCAGCTTACAGGGTCACCCCAGCAATGAGCAGTTCTTC. Protein sequence: CASSLQGHPSNEQFF. Filled out from reference TRBV7-2 and TRBJ2-1, the complete variable domain reads GAGVSQSPSNKVTEKGKDVELRCDPISGHTALYWYRQSLGQGLEFLIYFQGNSAPDKSGLPSDRFSAERTGGSVSTLTIQRTQQEDSAVYLCASSLQGHPSNEQFFGPGTRLTVL.

This sequence joins TRBV14 and TRBJ1-2; no clear D gene. This CDR3 is built from 17 residues. Germline CDR1 reads SGHDN; CDR2 reads FVKESK. V lost 5 bases, J lost 0 bases, and 19 bases lay in between. The CDR3 here is CASSGNLGGPSNYGYTF. The CDR3 nucleotides read TGTGCCAGCAGCGGAAATCTAGGCGGGCCGTCTAACTATGGCTACACCTTC. The full variable domain, rest sourced from reference TRBV14 and TRBJ1-2, is EAGVTQFPSHSVIEKGQTVTLRCDPISGHDNLYWYRRVMGKEIKFLLHFVKESKQDESGMPNNRFLAERTGGTYSTLKVQPAELEDSGVYFCASSGNLGGPSNYGYTFGSGTRLTVV.

Only one count was recorded for this clone. The gene calls are TRBV7-2 and TRBJ1-2; 7 positions agree with TRBD1. Germline loops: CDR1 SGHTA, CDR2 FQGNSA. CDR3 length: 13 amino acids. The junction had 9 bases not matched to a gene; V was cut back by 9 bases and J by 5 bases. This chain's CDR3 is CASPKQQGYGYTF. In DNA, the CDR3 is TGTGCCAGTCCTAAGCAACAGGGGTATGGCTACACCTTC.

This clone was seen just once. This chain links TRBV9 with TRBJ1-3; no definite D call. This CDR3 is built from 17 residues. CDR1 and CDR2 from the germline V gene are SGDLS and YYNGEE. V lost 2 bases to trimming and J lost 0 bases, with 15 bases between them. The CDR3 nucleotides read TGTGCCAGCAGCGTGACACTCGAAATAAGCTCTGGAAACACCATATATTTT. Amino acid sequence: CASSVTLEISSGNTIYF. Together with reference TRBV9 and TRBJ1-3, the CDR3 gives the full variable domain: DSGVTQTPKHLITATGQRVTLRCSPRSGDLSVYWYQQSLDQGLQFLIQYYNGEERAKGNILERFSAQQFPDLHSELNLSSLELGDSALYFCASSVTLEISSGNTIYFGEGSWLTVV.

The chain recombines TRBV6-5 with TRBJ1-5; D is unclear. This CDR3 contains 14 residues. Germline-derived CDR1 and CDR2 are MNHEY and SVGAGI. V lost 4 bases to trimming and J lost 9 bases, with 16 bases between them. The CDR3 region is CASSSRTDLGPQHF. In nucleotides, the CDR3 is TGTGCCAGCAGTTCCCGTACCGACTTAGGGCCCCAGCATTTT.

To note about this clone: Other DNA sequences from this sample encode an identical CDR3 as well. This chain uses TRBV6-5 with TRBJ2-7; 8 nucleotides match TRBD1. CDR3 length: 14 residues. Germline V gives CDR1 MNHEY, CDR2 SVGAGI. The V gene end was trimmed by 5 bases and the J gene end by 0 bases; junction bases not matched to a gene: 3. This CDR3 reads CASSRTGNSYEQYF. The CDR3 DNA reads as TGTGCCAGCAGTCGGACAGGGAACTCCTACGAGCAGTACTTC.

CDR3 sequence reads: CASSQWGTSELFNYGYTF. In DNA form, the CDR3 reads TGTGCCAGCAGCCAATGGGGGACATCGGAACTCTTTAACTATGGCTACACCTTC. This sequence joins TRBV16 and TRBJ1-2; D is perhaps TRBD1 (6 bases). The germline V and J ends were trimmed by 1 base and 1 base, with 19 bases remaining between them. Per the germline V gene, CDR1 is KGHSY and CDR2 is FQNENV. This CDR3 contains 18 residues.

The J gene is TRBJ2-1, the V gene TRBV4-2; the D is unclear. Germline assignment: CDR1 LGHNA and CDR2 YNFKEQ. V was trimmed by 4 bases and J by 0 bases, leaving 16 bases between them. The CDR3 totals 17 residues. The CDR3 region has the DNA TGTGCCAGCAGCCGAGGAGAGACTCTTAGCTCCTACAATGAGCAGTTCTTC. Translated, it gives CASSRGETLSSYNEQFF.

The chain has TRBV12-2 and TRBJ1-2; the D call TRBD1 from the table was never checked on the DNA. TRBV12-2 is described as a pseudogene. The CDR3 sequence is 16 residues long. The CDR3 is CASRHQDRGKSYGYTF. DNA for the CDR3: TGTGCAAGTCGCCACCAGGACAGGGGCAAAAGCTATGGCTACACCTTC.

The chain has TRBV6-6 and TRBJ1-1; TRBD1 matches at 7 bases. This CDR3 is 14 amino acids long. After removal of 6 bases from V and 1 base from J, the junction contained 5 bases not matched to a gene. Looked up from germline, CDR1 is MNHNY and CDR2 is SVGAGI (reference sequence). CDR3 in amino acids: CASSQRTGNTEAFF. The CDR3 coding sequence is TGTGCCAGCAGCCAACGGACAGGGAACACTGAAGCTTTCTTT.

The chain joins TRBV6-5 to TRBJ1-2, with 9 bases aligning to TRBD1. V lost 5 bases to trimming and J lost 4 bases; unmatched junction nucleotides: 5. Germline assignment: CDR1 MNHEY and CDR2 SVGAGI. The CDR3 runs 14 residues. CDR3 amino acids: CASSKGQGTYGYTF. The DNA for the CDR3 is TGTGCCAGCAGTAAGGGACAGGGAACCTATGGCTACACCTTC.

Only a few counts were recorded for this clone. This chain links TRBV9 with TRBJ1-2, with TRBD1 matching 10 bases. The CDR3 is 18 residues long. Germline CDR1 is SGDLS and CDR2 is YYNGEE. V shed 3 bases, J shed 0 bases, and the junction held 11 bases outside the gene matches. The CDR3 loop reads CASSAPGQGTTSNYGYTF. CDR3 bases: TGTGCCAGCAGCGCTCCGGGACAGGGGACTACTTCTAACTATGGCTACACCTTC.

This sequence joins TRBV30 and TRBJ1-2; TRBD1 might be the D (5 bases). Trimming removed 4 bases at V and 7 bases at J, with 13 bases between. The CDR3 has 12 residues. Looked up from germline, CDR1 is GTSNPN and CDR2 is SVGIG (reference sequence). The CDR3 protein is CAWTQMGGGYTF. CDR3 bases: TGTGCCTGGACCCAAATGGGGGGTGGCTACACCTTC.

The chain links TRBV2 to TRBJ2-3; a possible D gene is TRBD1 (6 bases). The V end lost 7 bases, the J end lost 0 bases, and 14 bases lay between the germline ends. CDR3 length: 15 amino acids. Germline V CDR1 and CDR2: SNHLY, FYNNEI. CDR3 in amino acids: CASMRNRASTDTQYF. DNA for the CDR3: TGTGCCAGCATGCGGAACAGGGCAAGCACAGATACGCAGTATTTT.

The CDR3 nucleotides are TGTGCCAGCAGCCAAGATGCACAGGCGAACCCTTCGTCAGATACGCAGTATTTT. It is translated as CASSQDAQANPSSDTQYF. The V call is TRBV3-1 (or the pseudogene TRBV3-2), the J call TRBJ2-3, with a possible D match to TRBD1 (5 bases). The CDR3 runs 18 residues. V was pared by 0 bases and J by 4 bases, with 20 bases between. Germline CDR1 reads LGHDT; CDR2 reads YNNKEL (reference sequence).